The rows below give T cell receptor beta chains drawn from one sample of a study of glioma-infiltrating T cells. Each CDR3 protein gets one entry after TCRdb re-called the multiplex PCR reads with MiXCR. This sample carries more than 110,000 distinct CDR3 sequences, more than 35% of them seen once, and the ten largest clones take roughly 20%. Input material: glioma tissue, nonneoplastic brain tissue, or PBMCs (not recorded which). The receptors come from a human donor with low-grade glioma or glioblastoma, undergoing nonglioma brain surgery, or in good health (not recorded which). Each CDR3 is given with its conserved first and last residue. D genes are given only for firm matches. Clone size appears in some rows only: once, few, many, or a class for an expanded clone.

d_call,v_call,j_call,cdr3_length,clone_size,cdr3_nt,cdr3_aa
-,TRBV18,TRBJ2-1,14,-,TGTGCCAGCTCACCAGCGAGCTCCTACAATGAGCATTTCTTC,CASSPASSYNEHFF
-,TRBV28,TRBJ1-3,15,-,TGTGCCAGCAGACCGTCTCTGAGGACTGGAAACACCATATATTTT,CASRPSLRTGNTIYF
TRBD1,TRBV6-1,TRBJ2-3,15,-,TGTGCCAGTACCACCAGGACAGGGGAAACAGATACGCAGTATTTT,CASTTRTGETDTQYF
-,TRBV2,TRBJ1-2,11,few,TGTGCCAGCAGACAGGGCTATGGCTACACCTTC,CASRQGYGYTF
TRBD1,TRBV27,TRBJ1-2,15,-,TGTGCCAGCAGTTCTTATCCCGGGACAGGGGTCGGCTACACCTTC,CASSSYPGTGVGYTF
TRBD2,TRBV6-1,TRBJ2-5,16,-,TGTGCCAGCAGTACAGGACTAGCGGGAACCCAAGAGACCCAGTACTTC,CASSTGLAGTQETQYF
TRBD2,TRBV6-2/TRBV6-3,TRBJ2-3,15,-,TGTGCCAGCAGCAGTCCTAGCGGAGTAACAGATACGCAGTATTTT,CASSSPSGVTDTQYF
TRBD1,TRBV6-2/TRBV6-3,TRBJ2-5,15,few,TGTGCCAGCAATAAGGGACAGGGGATTTTGGTGACCCAGTACTTC,CASNKGQGILVTQYF
-,TRBV20-1,TRBJ1-2,11,-,TGCAGTGCCCCAACAGGGACCGGCTACACCTTC,CSAPTGTGYTF
TRBD1,TRBV5-1,TRBJ2-3,14,-,TGCGCCAGCAGCTCCGGGACAGGGTTAGATACGCAGTATTTT,CASSSGTGLDTQYF
-,TRBV4-3,TRBJ1-1,13,-,TGCGCCAGCAGAATGACAGGGAACACTGAAGCTTTCTTT,CASRMTGNTEAFF
-,TRBV20-1,TRBJ1-5,11,-,TGCAGTGCTAGACGTTCCCAGCCCCAGCATTTT,CSARRSQPQHF
-,TRBV2,TRBJ2-3,13,few,TGTGCCAGCAGGGACAAGCCCACAGATACGCAGTATTTT,CASRDKPTDTQYF
TRBD1,TRBV11-2,TRBJ2-2,15,many,TGTGCCAGCCTACTTGGGACAGCGAACACCGGGGAGCTGTTTTTT,CASLLGTANTGELFF
TRBD1,TRBV4-3,TRBJ1-5,15,few,TGTGCCAGCAGCCAGGGGACAGGGAGCAATCAGCCCCAGCATTTT,CASSQGTGSNQPQHF
-,TRBV6-2/TRBV6-3,TRBJ2-1,16,once,TGTGCCAGCAGGCCGACAGGTTTTGACTCCTACAATGAGCAGTTCTTC,CASRPTGFDSYNEQFF
-,TRBV6-1,TRBJ1-3,16,once,TGCGCCAGCAGCCAAGACTCCGGGACAAGGGGAAACACCATATATTTT,CASSQDSGTRGNTIYF
-,TRBV28,TRBJ2-7,16,-,TGTGCCATCAGTGAAAGATCCACAGGGAGCTCCTACGAGCAGTACTTC,CAISERSTGSSYEQYF
TRBD1,TRBV20-1,TRBJ1-2,13,-,TGCAGTGCTAGACAGGGACAGGGCTATGGCTACACCTTC,CSARQGQGYGYTF
TRBD2,TRBV29-1,TRBJ2-1,17,few,TGCAGCGTTGAAGACTACGGACTAGCGGGAAACTACAATGAGCAGTTCTTC,CSVEDYGLAGNYNEQFF
-,TRBV7-2,TRBJ1-3,15,-,TGTGCCAGCAGCTTAGTAGGTTTCTCTGGAAACACCATATATTTT,CASSLVGFSGNTIYF
-,TRBV15,TRBJ2-1,18,-,TGCGCCACCAGCAGAGAGGGGCTAGTAAGGACAGTCCAGAATGATCAGTTCTTC,CATSREGLVRTVQNDQFF
-,TRBV6-6,TRBJ2-7,17,-,TGTGCCAGCAGTTACGCCGGGGGAGCGACCCTCTCCTACGAGCAGTACTTC,CASSYAGGATLSYEQYF
-,TRBV28,TRBJ1-1,12,-,TGTGCCAGCAGTTTTAAGATCACTGAAGCTTTCTTT,CASSFKITEAFF
TRBD1,TRBV20-1,TRBJ2-5,15,-,TGCAGTGCTAGAAAAACAGGGGGTTCTAAAGAGACCCAGTACTTC,CSARKTGGSKETQYF
-,TRBV5-1,TRBJ1-2,15,few,TGCGCCAGCAGCTTGGATTATGTTTCAGGGATCAGCTACACCTTC,CASSLDYVSGISYTF
-,TRBV4-1,TRBJ2-4,17,-,TGCGCCAGCAGCCAAGTAAAGGGCACACTAGCCAAAAACATTCAGTACTTC,CASSQVKGTLAKNIQYF
-,TRBV11-1,TRBJ1-2,17,-,TGTGCCAGCAGCTTACGCACGAGTCGGGGCCCTCACTATGGCTACACCTTC,CASSLRTSRGPHYGYTF
-,TRBV10-3,TRBJ1-2,16,few,TGTGCCATCAGTGAGTCGATGGGGTACACTAACTATGGCTACACCTTC,CAISESMGYTNYGYTF
-,TRBV6-1,TRBJ1-1,13,-,TGTGCCAGCAGTTGGACCCACAGCGCTGAAGCTTTCTTT,CASSWTHSAEAFF
TRBD2,TRBV20-1,TRBJ2-1,15,few,TGCAGTGCTAGATCTAGCGGGAGCTCCTACAATGAGCAGTTCTTC,CSARSSGSSYNEQFF
-,TRBV6-2/TRBV6-3,TRBJ1-5,15,few,TGTGCCAGCAGCCAAGATCTGGGTACTAATCAGCCCCAGCATTTT,CASSQDLGTNQPQHF
TRBD2,TRBV20-1,TRBJ2-3,15,few,TGCAGTGCTAGTCAAATGGGGACTAGTAAACATACGCAGTATTTT,CSASQMGTSKHTQYF
TRBD1,TRBV6-1,TRBJ2-7,15,many,TGTGCCAGCAGTTCACGGACAGGGATTACCTACGAGCAGTACTTC,CASSSRTGITYEQYF
-,TRBV15,TRBJ2-1,16,few,TGTGCCACCAGCAGAGACGTAGATTCCTCCTACAATGAGCAGTTCTTC,CATSRDVDSSYNEQFF
-,TRBV4-1,TRBJ2-7,15,-,TGCGCCAGCAGCCAAGATAAGCAGGGTTTCTACGAGCAGTACTTC,CASSQDKQGFYEQYF
-,TRBV7-2,TRBJ1-6,17,-,TGTGCCAGCAGCAAGGGACAATTGAGCTCCTATAATTCACCCCTCCACTTT,CASSKGQLSSYNSPLHF
-,TRBV4-1,TRBJ1-2,13,-,TGCGCCAGCAGCCAAGGACAGCTCTATGGCTACACCTTC,CASSQGQLYGYTF
-,TRBV20-1,TRBJ1-6,12,few,TGCAGTGCAAGACTTCTCGATTCACCCCTCCACTTT,CSARLLDSPLHF
-,TRBV7-2,TRBJ2-5,14,-,TGTGCCAGCAGCCCAACTGTGGGTCAAGAGACCCAGTACTTC,CASSPTVGQETQYF
TRBD2,TRBV10-1,TRBJ2-3,15,-,TGCGCCAGCAGTGATACAGCGGGAGAAGGAGATACGCAGTATTTT,CASSDTAGEGDTQYF
-,TRBV29-1,TRBJ2-5,12,-,TGCAGCGTTGCTAGTAGTCAAGAGACCCAGTACTTC,CSVASSQETQYF
-,TRBV6-1,TRBJ2-7,12,-,TGTGCCAGCAGCGTCCACCGGGCACAGCAGTACTTC,CASSVHRAQQYF
-,TRBV6-1,TRBJ2-7,11,-,TGTGCCGGGGGTCGAGGATACGAGCAGTACTTC,CAGGRGYEQYF
-,TRBV11-2,TRBJ2-3,15,-,TGTGCCAGCAGCTTAGGAGCAGGGGGCACAGATACGCAGTATTTT,CASSLGAGGTDTQYF